These 22 T cell receptor beta chains were sequenced from one sample in a study of regulatory and conventional T cells in RAG deficiency. Profiled with immunoSEQ multiplex PCR; TCRdb holds only in-frame clones, not every one. The sample gives more than 40,000 clones, approximately 90% of which show up once; roughly 0.51% is in the top ten. Blood CD4+ CD25-low CD127-high conventional T cells supplied the genomic DNA template. This sample was also put to use in a study of regulatory T cells. That study adds: The PCR used 52 TRBV and 13 TRBJ primers.

Material: CD4+ effector T cells sorted from blood. These TCRs come from a human donor in good health.

V is TRBV30 and J is TRBJ2-4; D might be TRBD1 or TRBD2, each matching 5 bases. Trimming left V 5 bases short and J 9 bases short, with 14 bases between. CDR1 and CDR2 (germline): GTSNPN, SVGIG (reference sequence). This CDR3 has 12 residues. The chain's CDR3 is CAWANTGGIQYF. The CDR3 coding sequence is TGTGCCTGGGCTAACACTGGGGGCATTCAGTACTTC.

J is TRBJ2-7 and V is TRBV19; a weak D match, TRBD1 (6 bases). The CDR3 contains 16 residues. CDR1 and CDR2 (germline): LNHDA, SQIVND (reference sequence). V lost 5 bases and J 0 bases, leaving 17 bases between the germline ends. CDR3 in amino acids: CASSLSGTSDSYEQYF. The CDR3 coding sequence is TGTGCCAGTAGTCTATCGGGGACATCGGACTCCTACGAGCAGTACTTC.

This sequence joins TRBV15 and TRBJ1-4, with D possibly being TRBD1 (6 bases). This CDR3 has 14 amino acids. CDR1 and CDR2 from the germline V gene are LNHNV and YYDKDF (reference sequence). V lost 3 bases, J lost 9 bases, and 14 bases lay in between. The CDR3 loop is CATSRTGTPKKLFF. CDR3 nucleotide sequence: TGTGCCACCAGCAGGACCGGGACACCCAAAAAACTGTTTTTT.

The V and J genes are TRBV27 and TRBJ2-2; unclear D gene. This CDR3 is built from 14 residues. V gave up 2 bases and J gave up 3 bases, with 7 bases separating them. Germline lookup yields CDR1 MNHEY and CDR2 SMNVEV (reference sequence). As DNA, the CDR3 is TGTGCCAGCAGTTTAAGGCCAGACACCGGGGAGCTGTTTTTT. Its translation: CASSLRPDTGELFF.

The rearrangement uses TRBV5-6 and TRBJ2-1; 9 bases map to TRBD2. The CDR3 totals 16 residues. CDR1 and CDR2 from the germline V gene are SGHDT and YYEEEE. The junction had 9 bases not matched to a gene; V was cut back by 4 bases and J by 4 bases. The CDR3 DNA reads as TGTGCCAGCAGCCGTGGGGGCGGGAGGGATTACAATGAGCAGTTCTTC. Residues: CASSRGGGRDYNEQFF.

V gene TRBV5-4 combines with J gene TRBJ1-2; 9 bases fit TRBD1. V lost 4 bases to trimming and J lost 8 bases; unmatched junction nucleotides: 9. CDR1 is SGHNT and CDR2 is YYREEE in the germline V gene (reference sequence). This CDR3 comprises 14 residues. The CDR3 coding sequence is TGTGCCAGCAGCCTGATCCGGACAGGGGACGGCTACACCTTC. This codes for CASSLIRTGDGYTF.

CDR3 amino acids: CSMGVITEAFF. The CDR3 region has the DNA TGCAGTATGGGGGTGATCACTGAAGCTTTCTTT. This rearrangement joins TRBV20-1 to TRBJ1-1, with D possibly matching TRBD1 (5 bases). The CDR3 runs to 11 residues. V lost 8 bases and J 4 bases, leaving 11 bases between the germline ends. Germline CDR1 and CDR2: DFQATT and SNEGSKA (reference sequence).

The chain carries TRBV2 and TRBJ2-7; D is undetermined. The CDR3 totals 11 residues. CDR1 SNHLY and CDR2 FYNNEI come from the germline V gene. V lost 2 bases and J lost 7, with 6 bases in between. CDR3 nucleotide sequence: TGTGCCAGCAGTGAATGGTCAGAGCAGTACTTC. It encodes CASSEWSEQYF.

The chain combines TRBV28 with TRBJ1-5; D is unclear. CDR1 is MDHEN, CDR2 SYDVKM, per germline. The CDR3 contains 12 residues. Trimming removed 6 bases at V and 0 bases at J, with 3 bases between. The CDR3 nucleotides are TGTGCCAGCAGGGGTAGCAATCAGCCCCAGCATTTT. Its protein is CASRGSNQPQHF. The whole variable domain, filled in from reference TRBV28 and TRBJ1-5, reads DVKVTQSSRYLVKRTGEKVFLECVQDMDHENMFWYRQDPGLGLRLIYFSYDVKMKEKGDIPEGYSVSREKKERFSLILESASTNQTSMYLCASRGSNQPQHFGDGTRLSIL.

This sequence joins TRBV25-1 and TRBJ1-5; 7 nucleotides match TRBD1. The CDR3 runs to 15 residues. Germline CDR1 is MGHDK and CDR2 is SYGVNS. J was trimmed by 3 bases and V by 8 bases; bases with no gene match: 10. CDR3 residues: CASGAGTAINQPQHF. The CDR3 DNA is TGTGCCAGCGGCGCCGGGACAGCCATCAATCAGCCCCAGCATTTT.

The chain recombines TRBV29-1 with TRBJ1-1; maybe TRBD1 (5 bases). The germline V and J ends were trimmed by 5 bases and 1 base, with 17 bases remaining between them. CDR1 and CDR2 (germline): SQVTM, ANQGSEA. This CDR3 is 15 amino acids long. The CDR3 protein is CSVQWVNRRNTEAFF. Here the CDR3 DNA reads TGCAGCGTTCAATGGGTGAACAGGAGGAACACTGAAGCTTTCTTT.

Only a few counts were recorded for this clone. This sequence joins TRBV18 and TRBJ2-7, with 8 bases identical to TRBD1. CDR1 and CDR2 from the germline V gene are KGHSH and LQKENI. The CDR3 sequence is 14 residues long. V trimming: 6 bases; J trimming: 5 bases; junction bases outside the gene matches: 9. The CDR3 DNA reads as TGTGCCAGCTCCCTCGGGACAGGTCGGAACGAGCAGTACTTC. This sequence encodes CASSLGTGRNEQYF.

The V call is TRBV18, the J call TRBJ1-1; D is uncertain. The germline CDR1 and CDR2 sequences are KGHSH and LQKENI. The CDR3 extends over 12 amino acids. With 2 bases removed from V and 4 bases from J, the gap between germline ends came to 5 bases. Written as DNA, the CDR3 is TGTGCCAGCTCACCAACGGGCACTGAAGCTTTCTTT. This sequence encodes CASSPTGTEAFF.

The rearrangement uses TRBV5-6 and TRBJ2-7; D gene ambiguous. Per the germline V gene, CDR1 is SGHDT and CDR2 is YYEEEE. V was trimmed by 1 base and J by 7 bases, leaving 12 bases between them. The CDR3 loop spans 13 amino acids. DNA of the CDR3: TGTGCCAGCAGCTTGTCCCAGGTGGGTGAGCAGTACTTC. Translating it yields CASSLSQVGEQYF.

This clone was recorded only once. This chain connects TRBV21-1 to TRBJ2-6; the tabulated D call, TRBD1, remains unverified against the DNA. TRBV21-1 is classified as a pseudogene. The CDR3 has 21 amino acids. This chain's CDR3 is CASSKTSEGQPPYSGANVLTF. CDR3 nucleotide sequence: TGTGCCAGCAGCAAAACGAGTGAGGGACAGCCCCCTTACTCTGGGGCCAACGTCCTGACTTTC.

V is TRBV6-5 and J is TRBJ2-5; D might be TRBD1 or TRBD2, each matching 6 bases. In germline, CDR1 is MNHEY, CDR2 SVGAGI. There are 14 residues in the CDR3. Trimming left V 0 bases short and J 7 bases short, with 12 bases between. The CDR3 DNA follows: TGTGCCAGCAGTTACTCGAAACAGGGAGGGACCCAGTACTTC. This translates into CASSYSKQGGTQYF.

This chain connects TRBV6-1 to TRBJ2-1; 12 bases map to TRBD2. CDR3 length: 14 residues. The V gene's germline CDR1 is MNHNS and CDR2 SASEGT. V was pared by 8 bases and J by 5 bases, with 4 bases of the junction left unmatched. The CDR3 DNA is TGTGCCAGCTGTAGGACTAGCGGGAACAATGAGCAGTTCTTC. This sequence encodes CASCRTSGNNEQFF.

The genes are TRBV6-5 and TRBJ1-5, with 8 positions matching TRBD1. V shed 10 bases, J shed 0 bases, and the junction held 5 bases outside the gene matches. The CDR3 runs 14 residues. In germline, CDR1 is MNHEY, CDR2 SVGAGI. The CDR3, as DNA: TGTGCCACTGCCACAGGGGGTAGCAATCAGCCCCAGCATTTT. Protein product: CATATGGSNQPQHF.

V usage is TRBV6-1 and J usage is TRBJ1-2; TRBD1 matches at 7 bases. CDR3 length equals 14 residues. The germline gives CDR1 MNHNS, CDR2 SASEGT. Trimming removed 6 bases from V and 5 bases from J; junction bases left unmatched: 9. The CDR3 bases are TGTGCCAGCAGAAAGACAGGGAATCGGTATGGCTACACCTTC. Amino acid sequence: CASRKTGNRYGYTF.

V is TRBV10-1 and J is TRBJ2-7, with TRBD1 as a possible D gene (5 bases). V lost 5 bases to trimming and J lost 2 bases, with 10 bases between them. The CDR3 sequence is 13 residues long. Germline V gene lookup returns CDR1 WNHNN and CDR2 SYGVQD (reference sequence). CDR3 nucleotides: TGCGCCAGCAGTCTTGACAGCACCTACGAGCAGTACTTC. Protein product: CASSLDSTYEQYF.

The V call is TRBV28, the J call TRBJ2-3; 8 positions agree with TRBD2. The CDR3 runs to 15 residues. The J segment lost 1 base and the V segment lost 3 bases, leaving 3 bases of the junction unmatched. Per germline, CDR1 MDHEN and CDR2 SYDVKM. CDR3 region: CASSFPAGGTDTQYF. The CDR3 DNA is TGTGCCAGCAGTTTCCCAGCGGGGGGCACAGATACGCAGTATTTT.

The chain has TRBV5-4 and TRBJ1-4; D gene ambiguous. CDR3 length: 15 residues. V lost 4 bases and J 6 bases, leaving 16 bases between the germline ends. Germline CDR1 is SGHNT and CDR2 is YYREEE (reference sequence). The CDR3 DNA reads TGTGCCAGCAGCCAGGAAGGCGGATCTTATGAAAAACTGTTTTTT. Protein: CASSQEGGSYEKLFF.